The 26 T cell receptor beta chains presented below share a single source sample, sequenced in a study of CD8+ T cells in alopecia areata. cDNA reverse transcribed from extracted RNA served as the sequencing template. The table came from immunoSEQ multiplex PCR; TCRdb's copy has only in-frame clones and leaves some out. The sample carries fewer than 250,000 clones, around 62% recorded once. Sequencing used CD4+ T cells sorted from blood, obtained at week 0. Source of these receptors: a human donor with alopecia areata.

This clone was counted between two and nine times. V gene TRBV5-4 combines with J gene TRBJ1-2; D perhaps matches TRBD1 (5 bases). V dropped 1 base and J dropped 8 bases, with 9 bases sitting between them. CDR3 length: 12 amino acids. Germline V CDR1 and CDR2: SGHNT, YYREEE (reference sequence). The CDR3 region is CASSLTGYGYTF. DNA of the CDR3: TGTGCCAGCAGCTTGACAGGCTACGGCTACACCTTC.

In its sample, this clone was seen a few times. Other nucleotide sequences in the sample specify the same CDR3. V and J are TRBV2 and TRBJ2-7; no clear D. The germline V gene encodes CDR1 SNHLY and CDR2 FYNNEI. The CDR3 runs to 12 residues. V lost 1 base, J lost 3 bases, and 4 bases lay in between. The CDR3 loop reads CASSEGGYEQYF. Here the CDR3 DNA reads TGTGCCAGCAGTGAAGGGGGCTACGAGCAGTACTTC.

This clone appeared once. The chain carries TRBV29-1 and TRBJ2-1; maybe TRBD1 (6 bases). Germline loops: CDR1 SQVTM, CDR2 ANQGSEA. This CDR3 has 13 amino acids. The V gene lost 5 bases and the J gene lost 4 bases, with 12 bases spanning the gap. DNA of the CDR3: TGCAGCGTTTTACAGGGAATATACAATGAGCAGTTCTTC. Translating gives CSVLQGIYNEQFF.

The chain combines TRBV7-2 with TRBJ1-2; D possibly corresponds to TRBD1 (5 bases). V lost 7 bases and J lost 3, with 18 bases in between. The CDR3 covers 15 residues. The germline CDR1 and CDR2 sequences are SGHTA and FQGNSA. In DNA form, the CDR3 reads TGTGCCAGCACCCGCCGGGGGGTTGAAGACTATGGCTACACCTTC. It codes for CASTRRGVEDYGYTF.

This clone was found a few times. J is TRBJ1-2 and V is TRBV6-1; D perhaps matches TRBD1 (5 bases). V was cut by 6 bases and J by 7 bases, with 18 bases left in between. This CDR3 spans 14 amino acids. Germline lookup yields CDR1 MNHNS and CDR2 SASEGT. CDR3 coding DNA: TGTGCCAGCAGGCGCACCGGGGGAGCCGGTGGCTACACCTTC. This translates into CASRRTGGAGGYTF.

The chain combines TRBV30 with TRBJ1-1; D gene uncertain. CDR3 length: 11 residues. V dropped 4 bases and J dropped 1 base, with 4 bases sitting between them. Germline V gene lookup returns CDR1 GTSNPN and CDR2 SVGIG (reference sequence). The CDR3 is CAWMRNTEAFF. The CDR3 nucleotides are TGTGCCTGGATGAGGAACACTGAAGCTTTCTTT.

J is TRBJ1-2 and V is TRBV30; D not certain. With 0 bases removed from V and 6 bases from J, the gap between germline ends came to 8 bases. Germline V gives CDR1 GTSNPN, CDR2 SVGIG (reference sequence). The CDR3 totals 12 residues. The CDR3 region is CAWSVRVHGYTF. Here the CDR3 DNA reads TGTGCCTGGAGTGTACGCGTACATGGCTACACCTTC.

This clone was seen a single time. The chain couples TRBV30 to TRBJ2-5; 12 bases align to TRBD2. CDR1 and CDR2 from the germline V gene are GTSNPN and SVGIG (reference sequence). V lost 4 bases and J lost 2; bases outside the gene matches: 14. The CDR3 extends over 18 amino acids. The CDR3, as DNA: TGTGCCTGGACCCCCGGTCTAGCGGGAGGGCCAGATCAAGAGACCCAGTACTTC. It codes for CAWTPGLAGGPDQETQYF.

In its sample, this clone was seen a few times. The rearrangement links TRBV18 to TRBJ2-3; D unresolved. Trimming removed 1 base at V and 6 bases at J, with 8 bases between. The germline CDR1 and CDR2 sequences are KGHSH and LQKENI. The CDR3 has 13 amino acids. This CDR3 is CASSPHPADTQYF. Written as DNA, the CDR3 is TGTGCCAGCTCACCACACCCGGCCGATACGCAGTATTTT.

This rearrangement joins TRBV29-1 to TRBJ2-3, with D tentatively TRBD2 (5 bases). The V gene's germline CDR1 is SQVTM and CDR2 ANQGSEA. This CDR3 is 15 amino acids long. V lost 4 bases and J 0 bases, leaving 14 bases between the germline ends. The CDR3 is CSVVPGSGSTDTQYF. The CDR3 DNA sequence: TGCAGCGTTGTCCCTGGGTCGGGGAGCACAGATACGCAGTATTTT.

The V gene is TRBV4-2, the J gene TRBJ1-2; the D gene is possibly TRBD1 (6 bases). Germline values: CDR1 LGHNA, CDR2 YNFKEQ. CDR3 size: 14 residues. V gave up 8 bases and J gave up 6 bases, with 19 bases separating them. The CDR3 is CASRLLGARDGYTF. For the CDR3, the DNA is TGTGCCAGCCGACTTTTGGGGGCAAGGGATGGCTACACCTTC.

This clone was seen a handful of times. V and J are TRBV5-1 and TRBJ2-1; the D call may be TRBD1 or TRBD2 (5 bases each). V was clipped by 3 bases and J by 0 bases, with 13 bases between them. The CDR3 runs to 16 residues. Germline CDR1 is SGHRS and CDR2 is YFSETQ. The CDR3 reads CASSSRGGASYNEQFF. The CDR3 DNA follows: TGCGCCAGCAGCTCGCGTGGGGGTGCCTCCTACAATGAGCAGTTCTTC.

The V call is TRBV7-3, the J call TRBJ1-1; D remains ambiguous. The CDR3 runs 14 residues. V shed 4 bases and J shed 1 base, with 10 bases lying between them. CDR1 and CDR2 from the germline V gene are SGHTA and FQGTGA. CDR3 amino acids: CASSSQTRNTEAFF. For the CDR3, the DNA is TGTGCCAGCAGCTCCCAGACAAGGAACACTGAAGCTTTCTTT. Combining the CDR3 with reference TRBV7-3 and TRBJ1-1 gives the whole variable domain GAGVSQTPSNKVTEKGKYVELRCDPISGHTALYWYRQSLGQGPEFLIYFQGTGAADDSGLPNDRFFAVRPEGSVSTLKIQRTERGDSAVYLCASSSQTRNTEAFFGQGTRLTVV.

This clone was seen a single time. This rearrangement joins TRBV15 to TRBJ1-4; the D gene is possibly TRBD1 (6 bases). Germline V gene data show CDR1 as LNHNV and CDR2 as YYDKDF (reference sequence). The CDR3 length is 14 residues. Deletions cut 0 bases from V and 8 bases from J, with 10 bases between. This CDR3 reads CATSREQGKEKLFF. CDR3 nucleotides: TGTGCCACCAGCAGAGAACAGGGTAAAGAAAAACTGTTTTTT.

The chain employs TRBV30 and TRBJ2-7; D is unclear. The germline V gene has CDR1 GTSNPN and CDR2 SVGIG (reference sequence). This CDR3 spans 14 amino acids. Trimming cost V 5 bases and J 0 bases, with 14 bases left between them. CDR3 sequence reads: CAWGPGYRSYEQYF. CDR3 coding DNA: TGTGCCTGGGGTCCGGGCTACCGCTCCTACGAGCAGTACTTC.

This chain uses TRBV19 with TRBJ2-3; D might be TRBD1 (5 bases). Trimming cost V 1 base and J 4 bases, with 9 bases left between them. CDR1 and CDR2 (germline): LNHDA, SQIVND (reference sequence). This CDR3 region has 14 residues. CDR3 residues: CASSIAGSADTQYF. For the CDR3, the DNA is TGTGCCAGTAGTATAGCAGGGTCGGCAGATACGCAGTATTTT. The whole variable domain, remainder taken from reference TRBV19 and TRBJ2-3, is DGGITQSPKYLFRKEGQNVTLSCEQNLNHDAMYWYRQDPGQGLRLIYYSQIVNDFQKGDIAEGYSVSREKKESFPLTVTSAQKNPTAFYLCASSIAGSADTQYFGPGTRLTVL.

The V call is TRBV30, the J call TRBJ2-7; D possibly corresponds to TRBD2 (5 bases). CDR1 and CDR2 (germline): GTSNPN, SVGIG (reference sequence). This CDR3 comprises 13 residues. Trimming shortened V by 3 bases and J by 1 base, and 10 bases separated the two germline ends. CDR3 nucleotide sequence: TGTGCCTGGAGCGACGGGGTTTCCTACGAGCAGTACTTC. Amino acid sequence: CAWSDGVSYEQYF.

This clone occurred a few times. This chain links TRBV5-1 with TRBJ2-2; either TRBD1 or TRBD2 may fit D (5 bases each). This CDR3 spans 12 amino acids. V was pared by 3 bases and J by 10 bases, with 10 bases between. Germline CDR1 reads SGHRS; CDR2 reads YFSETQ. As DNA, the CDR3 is TGCGCCAGCAGCTCGGGGCGTGTGGAGCTGTTTTTT. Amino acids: CASSSGRVELFF.

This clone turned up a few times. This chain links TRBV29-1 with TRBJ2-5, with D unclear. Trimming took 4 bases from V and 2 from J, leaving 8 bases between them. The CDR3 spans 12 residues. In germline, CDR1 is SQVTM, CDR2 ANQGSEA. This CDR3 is CSVGSLQETQYF. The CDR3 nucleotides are TGCAGCGTTGGCAGCCTACAAGAGACCCAGTACTTC.

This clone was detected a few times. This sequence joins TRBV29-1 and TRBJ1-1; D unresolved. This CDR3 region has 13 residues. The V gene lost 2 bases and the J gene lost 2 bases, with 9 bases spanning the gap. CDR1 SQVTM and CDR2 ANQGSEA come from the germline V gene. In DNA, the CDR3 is TGCAGCGTTGAAAAAGGGCTTAACACTGAAGCTTTCTTT. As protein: CSVEKGLNTEAFF.

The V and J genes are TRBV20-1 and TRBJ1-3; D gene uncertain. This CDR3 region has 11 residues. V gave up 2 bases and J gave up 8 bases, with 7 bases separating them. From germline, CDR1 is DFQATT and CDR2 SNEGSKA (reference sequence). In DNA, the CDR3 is TGCAGTGCTAGATCGTGGGACACCATATATTTT. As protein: CSARSWDTIYF.

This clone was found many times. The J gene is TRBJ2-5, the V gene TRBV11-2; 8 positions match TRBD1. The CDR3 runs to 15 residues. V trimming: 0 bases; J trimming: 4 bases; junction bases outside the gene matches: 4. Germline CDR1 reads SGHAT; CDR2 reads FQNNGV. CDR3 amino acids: CASSLEPGGRETQYF. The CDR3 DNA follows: TGTGCCAGCAGCTTAGAACCAGGGGGCCGAGAGACCCAGTACTTC.

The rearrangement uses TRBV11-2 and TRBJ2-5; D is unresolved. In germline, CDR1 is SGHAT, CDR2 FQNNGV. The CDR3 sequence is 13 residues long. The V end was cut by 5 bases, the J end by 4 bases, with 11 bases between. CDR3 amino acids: CASSPFWVETQYF. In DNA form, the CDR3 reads TGTGCCAGCAGCCCTTTTTGGGTAGAGACCCAGTACTTC.

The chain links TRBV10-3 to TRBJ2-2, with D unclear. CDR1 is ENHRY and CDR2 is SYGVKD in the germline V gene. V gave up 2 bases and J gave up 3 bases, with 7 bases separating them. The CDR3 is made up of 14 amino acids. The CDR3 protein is CAISEKADTGELFF. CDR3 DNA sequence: TGTGCCATCAGTGAGAAGGCAGACACCGGGGAGCTGTTTTTT.

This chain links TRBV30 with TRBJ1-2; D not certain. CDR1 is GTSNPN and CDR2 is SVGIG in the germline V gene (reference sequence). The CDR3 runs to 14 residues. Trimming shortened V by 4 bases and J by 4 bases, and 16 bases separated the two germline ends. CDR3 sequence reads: CAWIRQMYGYGYTF. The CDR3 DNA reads TGTGCCTGGATAAGGCAGATGTACGGCTATGGCTACACCTTC.

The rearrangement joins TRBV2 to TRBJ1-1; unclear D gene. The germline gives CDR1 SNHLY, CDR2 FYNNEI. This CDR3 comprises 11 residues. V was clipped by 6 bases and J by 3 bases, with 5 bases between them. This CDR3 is CASRVYTEAFF. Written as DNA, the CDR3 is TGTGCCAGCAGAGTATACACTGAAGCTTTCTTT.